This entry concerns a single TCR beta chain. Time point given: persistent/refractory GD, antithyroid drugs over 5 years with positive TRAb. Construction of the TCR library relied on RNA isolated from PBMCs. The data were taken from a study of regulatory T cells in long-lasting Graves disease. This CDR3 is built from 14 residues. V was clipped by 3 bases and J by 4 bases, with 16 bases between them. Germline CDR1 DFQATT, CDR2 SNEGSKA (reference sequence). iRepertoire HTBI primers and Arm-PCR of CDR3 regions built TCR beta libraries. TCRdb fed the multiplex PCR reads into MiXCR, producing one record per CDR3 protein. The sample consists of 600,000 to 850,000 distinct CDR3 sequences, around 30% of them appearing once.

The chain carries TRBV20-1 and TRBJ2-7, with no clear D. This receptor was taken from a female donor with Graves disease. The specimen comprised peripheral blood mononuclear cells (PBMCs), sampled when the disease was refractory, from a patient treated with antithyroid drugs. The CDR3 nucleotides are TGCAGTGCTAGTCTTAACCCCACCACATACGAGCAGTACTTC. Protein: CSASLNPTTYEQYF.